The clone carrying this T cell receptor beta chain was seen a single time. As yet, its antigen is unknown. PCR employed 60 Vbeta and 13 Jbeta primers. This table comes from immunoSEQ multiplex PCR, and its TCRdb copy is limited to in-frame clones, with some not included. The sample has some 170,000 clones; roughly 70% are singletons. This entry comes from a study of cytomegalovirus exposure and HLA in healthy donors. Study summary: Early released data had tens of millions of unique TCRs, all coming from HLA-typed donors. Study outcomes and limitations: The study had only CMV serostatus as immune exposure information. The CMV antigen specificity of a few CMV-associated chains was confirmed through in vitro analysis.

The CDR3 covers 12 residues. V shed 5 bases and J shed 3 bases, with 9 bases lying between them. Germline loops: CDR1 SQVTM, CDR2 ANQGSEA. This receptor was obtained from a woman between 45 and 60 years old in good health and CMV-seropositive. The rearrangement joins TRBV29-1 to TRBJ2-3, with D unclear. The sample taken for sequencing was PBMCs. The CDR3 DNA reads as TGCAGCGTTAGAGCTCAAACAGATACGCAGTATTTT. Residues: CSVRAQTDTQYF.